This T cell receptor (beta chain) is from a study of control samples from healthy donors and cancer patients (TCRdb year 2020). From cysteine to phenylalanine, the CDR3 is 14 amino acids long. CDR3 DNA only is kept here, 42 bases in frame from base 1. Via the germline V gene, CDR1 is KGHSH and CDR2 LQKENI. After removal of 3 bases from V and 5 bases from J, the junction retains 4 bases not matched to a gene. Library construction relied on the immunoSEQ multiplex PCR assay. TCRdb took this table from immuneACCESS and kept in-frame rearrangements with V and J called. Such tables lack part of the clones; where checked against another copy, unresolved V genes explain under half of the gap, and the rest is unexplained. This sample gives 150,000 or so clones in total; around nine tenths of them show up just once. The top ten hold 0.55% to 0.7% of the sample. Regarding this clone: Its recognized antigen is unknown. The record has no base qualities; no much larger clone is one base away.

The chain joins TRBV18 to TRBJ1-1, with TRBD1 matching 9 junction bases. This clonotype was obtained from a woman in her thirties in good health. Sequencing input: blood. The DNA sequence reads TGTGCCAGCTCACCCGGACAGGGGAGAACTGAAGCTTTCTTT. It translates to CASSPGQGRTEAFF.